Following are 24 T cell receptor beta chains from one sample sequenced in a study of T-cell reconstitution after alpha-beta-depleted transplantation in children. Study-wide results and limits: Newly generated T cells supplied most T-cell counts and diversity one year post-transplant.

Their recognized antigens are unknown. Preparing the TCRbeta library involved the use of unique molecular identifiers. In TCRdb, the PCR reads were re-called with MiXCR into one record per CDR3 protein. The profile covers some 300,000 distinct CDR3 sequences, with around 7.3% appearing a single time and 8.5% to 9.5% taken by the ten largest. The specimen comprised peripheral blood, sampled 360 days after TCRalphabeta/CD19-depleted stem cell transplant. Receptors were obtained from a female patient aged 2-9 years who had a stem cell transplant for Fanconi anemia, so the T cells may come from the graft donor.

The V gene is TRBV6-6, the J gene TRBJ2-3; no clear D. Trimming cost V 0 bases and J 4 bases, with 5 bases left between them. Germline-derived CDR1 and CDR2 are MNHNY and SVGAGI (reference sequence). This CDR3 has 13 residues. This chain's CDR3 is CASSYSLADTQYF. As DNA, the CDR3 is TGTGCCAGCAGTTACTCTCTGGCAGATACGCAGTATTTT.

The chain couples TRBV7-8 to TRBJ2-7, with D perhaps TRBD1 or TRBD2 (5 bases each). Trimming removed 5 bases from V and 7 bases from J, with 18 bases in between. The V gene's germline CDR1 is SGHVS and CDR2 FQNEAQ. The CDR3 has 14 residues. The CDR3 DNA follows: TGTGCCAGCAGCCAAACCTCGCAGGGACCTGAGCAGTACTTC. Its translation: CASSQTSQGPEQYF.

The J gene is TRBJ2-5, the V gene TRBV21-1; the D segment call TRBD2 is taken from the table without a DNA check. TRBV21-1 represents a pseudogene. CDR3 size: 20 residues. The CDR3 nucleotides are TGTGCCAGCAGCAAAGCAGTCGAGAGGGGGACTAGCGGCTTCCAAGAGACCCAGTACTTC. Translation gives CASSKAVERGTSGFQETQYF.

The chain recombines TRBV5-4 with TRBJ1-2; D perhaps matches TRBD1 (5 bases). Germline values: CDR1 SGHNT, CDR2 YYREEE (reference sequence). Deletions cut 4 bases from V and 6 bases from J, with 16 bases between. The CDR3 contains 14 residues. The CDR3 is CASSPGQGRDGYTF. DNA of the CDR3: TGTGCCAGCAGCCCCGGGCAGGGCCGGGATGGCTACACCTTC.

In its sample, this clonotype was seen many times. This rearrangement joins TRBV28 to TRBJ2-7, with D unresolved. Germline-derived CDR1 and CDR2 are MDHEN and SYDVKM. CDR3 length: 14 amino acids. V was clipped by 5 bases and J by 4 bases, with 15 bases between them. This CDR3 reads CASSPHGPIYEQYF. In DNA, the CDR3 is TGTGCCAGCAGTCCCCACGGGCCAATTTACGAGCAGTACTTC.

This clonotype has at least ten counts. The genes are TRBV5-1 and TRBJ2-6, with D maybe TRBD2 (5 bases). CDR3 size: 16 residues. Germline V gene lookup returns CDR1 SGHRS and CDR2 YFSETQ. Trimming shortened V by 0 bases and J by 0 bases, and 7 bases separated the two germline ends. The CDR3 DNA sequence: TGCGCCAGCAGCTTGGTGGGGAGCTCTGGGGCCAACGTCCTGACTTTC. It codes for CASSLVGSSGANVLTF.

This chain uses TRBV27 with TRBJ1-2, with D possibly being TRBD1 (5 bases). V was pared by 6 bases and J by 2 bases, with 7 bases between. In germline, CDR1 is MNHEY, CDR2 SMNVEV (reference sequence). This CDR3 contains 12 residues. CDR3 bases: TGTGCCAGCAGGGGGGAAAACTATGGCTACACCTTC. Translation gives CASRGENYGYTF.

The chain joins TRBV2 to TRBJ1-1; D is unresolved. The CDR3 runs to 11 residues. V was shortened by 6 bases and J by 11 bases, with 13 bases between the two germline ends. In germline, CDR1 is SNHLY, CDR2 FYNNEI. CDR3 protein: CASSRTQEAFF. CDR3 nucleotide sequence: TGTGCCAGCAGCAGGACTCAAGAGGCTTTCTTT.

This clonotype has at least ten counts. The chain combines TRBV5-1 with TRBJ1-2; unclear D gene. CDR1 SGHRS and CDR2 YFSETQ come from the germline V gene. This CDR3 is 14 amino acids long. The V end was cut by 4 bases, the J end by 5 bases, with 15 bases between. In DNA form, the CDR3 reads TGCGCCAGCAGCCTACCGGACGAGGCGTATGGCTACACCTTC. Its protein product is CASSLPDEAYGYTF.

The V gene is TRBV29-1, the J gene TRBJ2-1, with D tentatively TRBD1 (6 bases). The CDR3 spans 15 residues. The V end lost 0 bases, the J end lost 6 bases, and 15 bases lay between the germline ends. The V gene's germline CDR1 is SQVTM and CDR2 ANQGSEA. The CDR3 DNA is TGCAGCGTTGAAGATCAGGGGACCTCTGGCAATGAGCAGTTCTTC. It codes for CSVEDQGTSGNEQFF.

The chain recombines TRBV10-3 with TRBJ1-6; D gene unclear. Germline V CDR1 and CDR2: ENHRY, SYGVKD. This CDR3 has 15 amino acids. Trimming took 0 bases from V and 6 from J, leaving 9 bases between them. The CDR3 nucleotides are TGTGCCATCAGTGAGTCGTCAAACGTTAATTCACCCCTCCACTTT. As protein: CAISESSNVNSPLHF.

Many counts were recorded for this clonotype. The CDR3 DNA reads as TGTGCCAGCAGTATCGACAGGGCCTATGGCTACACCTTC. This codes for CASSIDRAYGYTF. The chain combines TRBV25-1 with TRBJ1-2; 7 positions agree with TRBD1. Per the germline V gene, CDR1 is MGHDK and CDR2 is SYGVNS. The junction had 4 bases not matched to a gene; V was cut back by 5 bases and J by 4 bases. The CDR3 extends over 13 amino acids.

The sample holds many counts of this clonotype. The chain joins TRBV20-1 to TRBJ1-5; D ambiguous. This CDR3 region has 14 residues. Germline CDR1 reads DFQATT; CDR2 reads SNEGSKA (reference sequence). The germline V and J ends were trimmed by 8 bases and 4 bases, with 18 bases remaining between them. This CDR3 is CSIRDRIGNQPQHF. CDR3 nucleotide sequence: TGCAGTATTAGGGATAGGATCGGGAATCAGCCCCAGCATTTT.

This clonotype was counted many times. The chain links TRBV10-1 to TRBJ1-1; D is perhaps TRBD1 (6 bases). Germline V lookup: CDR1 WNHNN, CDR2 SYGVQD (reference sequence). V lost 4 bases, J lost 3 bases, and 15 bases lay in between. The CDR3 loop spans 15 amino acids. The CDR3 loop is CASSAAGESHTEAFF. The CDR3 DNA reads as TGCGCCAGCAGTGCAGCAGGGGAGTCTCACACTGAAGCTTTCTTT.

This clonotype has ten or more counts. This chain joins TRBV6-1 and TRBJ2-7; D not certain. V was clipped by 1 base and J by 4 bases, with 8 bases between them. The length of the CDR3 is 13 residues. CDR1 is MNHNS and CDR2 is SASEGT in the germline V gene. This CDR3 is CASSEGVIYEQYF. The CDR3 DNA follows: TGTGCCAGCAGTGAAGGCGTGATTTACGAGCAGTACTTC.

Only a few counts were recorded for this clonotype. This chain connects TRBV7-2 to TRBJ2-2; TRBD1 or TRBD2 may be the D gene (5 bases each). Per the germline V gene, CDR1 is SGHTA and CDR2 is FQGNSA. The CDR3 has 17 amino acids. The germline V and J ends were trimmed by 3 bases and 5 bases, with 19 bases remaining between them. As DNA, the CDR3 is TGTGCCAGCAGCTTTCCCGCCGGGACGGCTTTAACCGGGGAGCTGTTTTTT. This translates into CASSFPAGTALTGELFF.

This clonotype was seen repeatedly, ten times or more. The CDR3 sequence is CASSRDYEQYF. The CDR3 nucleotides read TGTGCCAGCAGCAGGGACTACGAGCAGTACTTC. The rearrangement uses TRBV7-9 and TRBJ2-7; D call uncertain. The CDR3 extends over 11 amino acids. Trimming left V 5 bases short and J 3 bases short, with 5 bases between. Germline V gene data show CDR1 as SEHNR and CDR2 as FQNEAQ (reference sequence). The whole variable domain, filled in from reference TRBV7-9 and TRBJ2-7, reads DTGVSQNPRHKITKRGQNVTFRCDPISEHNRLYWYRQTLGQGPEFLTYFQNEAQLEKSRLLSDRFSAERPKGSFSTLEIQRTEQGDSAMYLCASSRDYEQYFGPGTRLTVT.

The chain links TRBV20-1 to TRBJ1-3; D remains unclear. Trimming removed 3 bases at V and 0 bases at J, with 9 bases between. This CDR3 region has 14 residues. Germline V gene sequence: CDR1 DFQATT, CDR2 SNEGSKA (reference sequence). CDR3 region: CSARAEGSGNTIYF. The CDR3 bases are TGCAGTGCTAGGGCAGAGGGCTCTGGAAACACCATATATTTT.

This CDR3 is CASSFPVRQGASWGYTF. CDR3 nucleotides: TGTGCCAGCAGCTTTCCCGTTAGACAGGGAGCCTCCTGGGGCTACACCTTC. V and J are TRBV7-9 and TRBJ1-2; TRBD1 matches 7 bases. The trim removed 3 bases at V and 8 bases at J, leaving 18 bases unmatched. This CDR3 comprises 17 residues. CDR1 is SEHNR and CDR2 is FQNEAQ in the germline V gene (reference sequence).

This clonotype has at least ten counts. V is TRBV12-3 or TRBV12-4 and J is TRBJ2-1; 9 nucleotides align to TRBD2. This CDR3 is 16 amino acids long. Unmatched junction bases numbered 9, after V lost 3 bases and J lost 6 bases. CDR3 amino acids: CASSFDGGGASNEQFF. The CDR3 nucleotides read TGTGCCAGCAGTTTTGATGGCGGGGGGGCCTCCAATGAGCAGTTCTTC.

This clonotype was recorded once. A single base separates this from a much larger clone, so it may be a read error. The J gene is TRBJ2-5, the V gene TRBV28, with 7 nucleotides matching TRBD1. CDR3 length: 13 amino acids. Germline V lookup: CDR1 MDHEN, CDR2 SYDVKM. The CDR3: CASNTDRKETRYF. DNA of the CDR3: TGTGCCAGCAATACGGACAGGAAAGAGACCCGGTACTTC.

V gene TRBV11-2 combines with J gene TRBJ2-7; TRBD1 matches 8 bases. The ends lost 5 bases at V and 3 bases at J; junction bases unmatched: 9. This CDR3 is 15 amino acids long. CDR1 and CDR2 from the germline V gene are SGHAT and FQNNGV. The chain's CDR3 is CASSTLRDRIYEQYF. The DNA for the CDR3 is TGTGCCAGCAGCACCCTCCGGGACAGGATCTACGAGCAGTACTTC.

At least ten counts were recorded for this clonotype. The chain recombines TRBV28 with TRBJ2-1, with 7 bases matching TRBD2. Germline CDR1 and CDR2: MDHEN and SYDVKM. V lost 0 bases and J lost 0; bases outside the gene matches: 2. The CDR3 is made up of 16 amino acids. The CDR3 sequence: CASSLWGGSSYNEQFF. The CDR3 coding sequence is TGTGCCAGCAGTTTATGGGGCGGGAGCTCCTACAATGAGCAGTTCTTC.

This clonotype was seen many times. The chain links TRBV4-1 to TRBJ2-2, with 7 bases identical to TRBD1. This CDR3 is 15 amino acids long. Germline V gene data show CDR1 as MGHRA and CDR2 as YSYEKL. With V trimmed by 4 bases and J by 6 bases, 8 bases remained unmatched. The CDR3 is CASSPTGKVAGELFF. DNA of the CDR3: TGCGCCAGCAGCCCGACAGGGAAGGTGGCCGGGGAGCTGTTTTTT.